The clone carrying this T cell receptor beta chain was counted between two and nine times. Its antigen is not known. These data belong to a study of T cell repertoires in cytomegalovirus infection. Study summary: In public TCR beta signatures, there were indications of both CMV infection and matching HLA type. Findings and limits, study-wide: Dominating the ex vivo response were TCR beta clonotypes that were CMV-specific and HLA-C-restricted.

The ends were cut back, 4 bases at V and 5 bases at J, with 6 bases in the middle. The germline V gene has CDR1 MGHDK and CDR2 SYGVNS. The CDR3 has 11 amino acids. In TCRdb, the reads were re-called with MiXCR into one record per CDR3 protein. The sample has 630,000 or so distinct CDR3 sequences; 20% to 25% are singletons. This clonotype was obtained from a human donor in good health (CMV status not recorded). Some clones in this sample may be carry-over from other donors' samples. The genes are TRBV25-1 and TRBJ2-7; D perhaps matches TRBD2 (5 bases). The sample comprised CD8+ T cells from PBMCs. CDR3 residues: CASSAGNEQYF. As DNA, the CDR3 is TGTGCCAGCAGTGCGGGGAACGAGCAGTACTTC.